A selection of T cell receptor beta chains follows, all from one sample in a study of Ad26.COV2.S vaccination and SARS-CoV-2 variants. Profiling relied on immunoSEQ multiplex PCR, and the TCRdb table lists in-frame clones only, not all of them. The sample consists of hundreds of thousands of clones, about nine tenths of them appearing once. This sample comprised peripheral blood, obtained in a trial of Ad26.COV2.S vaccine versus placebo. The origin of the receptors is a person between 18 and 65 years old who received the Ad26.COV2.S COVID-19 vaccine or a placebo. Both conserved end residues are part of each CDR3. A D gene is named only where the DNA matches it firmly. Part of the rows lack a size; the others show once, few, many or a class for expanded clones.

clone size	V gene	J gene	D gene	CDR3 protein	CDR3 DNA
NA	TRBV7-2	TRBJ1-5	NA	CASSFIQGGNQPQHF	TGTGCCAGCAGCTTTATCCAGGGAGGTAATCAGCCCCAGCATTTT
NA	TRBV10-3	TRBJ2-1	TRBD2	CAIVQGGTSGNNEQFF	TGTGCCATCGTTCAAGGGGGGACTAGCGGGAACAATGAGCAGTTCTTC
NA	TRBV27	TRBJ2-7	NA	CASSLRGAGEQYF	TGTGCCAGCAGTTTACGGGGGGCGGGAGAGCAGTACTTC
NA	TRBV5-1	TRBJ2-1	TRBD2	CASSLGLAGLSYNEQFF	TGCGCCAGCAGCTTGGGACTAGCGGGACTCTCCTACAATGAGCAGTTCTTC
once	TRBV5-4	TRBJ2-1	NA	CASSHTRAEQFF	TGTGCCAGCAGCCACACCAGGGCTGAGCAGTTCTTC
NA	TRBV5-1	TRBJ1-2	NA	CASSPHIGAYGYTF	TGCGCCAGCAGCCCTCACATAGGTGCCTATGGCTACACCTTC
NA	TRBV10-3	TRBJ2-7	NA	CAISGTSNFYEQYF	TGTGCCATCAGCGGGACCTCAAATTTCTACGAGCAGTACTTC
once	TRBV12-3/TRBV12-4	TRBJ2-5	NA	CASSSIPGTQYF	TGTGCCAGCAGTTCAATCCCAGGGACCCAGTACTTC
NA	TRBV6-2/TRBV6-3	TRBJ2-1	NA	CASSYGPLEQFF	TGTGCCAGCAGTTACGGCCCCCTTGAGCAGTTCTTC
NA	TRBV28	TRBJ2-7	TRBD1	CASSPQGQGEFYEQYF	TGTGCCAGCAGTCCCCAGGGACAGGGGGAGTTCTACGAGCAGTACTTC
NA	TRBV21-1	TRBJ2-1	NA	CASSKEPSGRVPSEQFF	TGTGCCAGCAGCAAAGAGCCTAGCGGGAGAGTACCTAGTGAGCAGTTCTTC
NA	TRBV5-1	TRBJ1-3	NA	CASSLDISGNTIYF	TGCGCCAGCAGCTTGGACATCTCTGGAAACACCATATATTTT